The 21 T cell receptor beta chains presented below share a single source sample, sequenced in a study of CD8+CD57+ T cells in acquired aplastic anemia. The template used for profiling TCR beta VDJ and CDR3 was genomic DNA. TCRdb recomputed calls from the reads with MiXCR, one row per CDR3 protein. This sample carries tens of thousands of distinct CDR3 sequences, approximately 70% of them seen once, and the ten largest clones take about 82%. Flow cytometry had shown expanded CD8+CD57+ cells in the patients chosen for sequencing. Sequenced: sorted CD4+, CD8+, or CD8+CD57+ T cells (not recorded which) from PBMCs. The receptors come from a human donor with aplastic anemia.

This clonotype came up once. Germline is not matched at one junction end, which may reflect a read error. The chain is built from TRBV29-1 and TRBJ1-2; D perhaps matches TRBD1 (6 bases). This CDR3 region has 11 residues. Looked up from germline, CDR1 is SQVTM and CDR2 is ANQGSEA. The CDR3 DNA reads TGCAGCGTTGAGAGGTCGGGACACAGTGCCTTC. Protein product: CSVERSGHSAF.

This clonotype turned up a few times. CDR3 residues: CASSELVGQSPQPQHF. The CDR3 bases are TGTGCCAGCAGTGAATTGGTGGGACAGTCCCCTCAGCCCCAGCATTTT. V and J are TRBV25-1 and TRBJ1-5; 7 nucleotides agree with TRBD1. This CDR3 spans 16 amino acids. The ends lost 1 base at V and 6 bases at J; junction bases unmatched: 9. The germline gives CDR1 MGHDK, CDR2 SYGVNS.

The genes are TRBV24-1 and TRBJ1-6; a possible D gene is TRBD1 (5 bases). V lost 1 base, J lost 0 bases, and 21 bases lay in between. The CDR3 loop spans 21 amino acids. CDR1 is KGHDR and CDR2 is SFDVKD in the germline V gene. CDR3: CATSDLLLWGSVSSYNSPLHF. The CDR3 bases are TGTGCCACCAGTGATTTACTACTGTGGGGGTCCGTGAGCTCCTATAATTCACCCCTCCACTTT.

This chain joins TRBV7-9 and TRBJ2-7, with D tentatively TRBD1 or TRBD2 (5 bases each). V dropped 8 bases and J dropped 7 bases, with 15 bases sitting between them. CDR3 length: 12 residues. CDR1 is SEHNR, CDR2 FQNEAQ, per germline (reference sequence). CDR3 sequence reads: CASGTAEREQYF. The CDR3 coding sequence is TGTGCCAGCGGGACGGCGGAGAGGGAGCAGTACTTC.

The chain employs TRBV5-8 and TRBJ2-1, with D tentatively TRBD1 or TRBD2 (5 bases each). V gave up 0 bases and J gave up 7 bases, with 11 bases separating them. The length of the CDR3 is 14 residues. Germline V CDR1 and CDR2: SGHTS, YDEGEE. The CDR3 here is CASSLERGVNEQFF. CDR3 in DNA: TGTGCCAGCAGCTTGGAGAGAGGGGTGAATGAGCAGTTCTTC.

CDR3 DNA sequence: TGTGCCAGCAGCTTCGTAGGGCTACTTGTTGAGACCCAGTACTTC. It translates to CASSFVGLLVETQYF. This chain uses TRBV5-4 with TRBJ2-5; D call uncertain. The V gene lost 2 bases and the J gene lost 5 bases, with 16 bases spanning the gap. From germline, CDR1 is SGHNT and CDR2 YYREEE (reference sequence). The CDR3 runs to 15 residues.

CDR3 in DNA: TGTGCCAGCAGCGTGTCTGGGGAAGCGGGTTATGCGACCCAGTACTTC. Encoded protein: CASSVSGEAGYATQYF. This chain connects TRBV9 to TRBJ2-5; D is possibly TRBD2 (6 bases). Germline loops: CDR1 SGDLS, CDR2 YYNGEE. V lost 2 bases and J lost 7, with 21 bases in between. The CDR3 spans 16 residues.

This clonotype occurred many times. The V gene is TRBV7-9, the J gene TRBJ2-7; 7 bases agree with TRBD1. The germline gives CDR1 SEHNR, CDR2 FQNEAQ (reference sequence). The ends lost 3 bases at V and 7 bases at J; junction bases unmatched: 15. The length of the CDR3 is 16 residues. The CDR3: CASSFRDSGDPGEQYF. DNA for the CDR3: TGTGCCAGCAGCTTCCGGGACAGCGGAGATCCGGGGGAGCAGTACTTC.

The chain carries TRBV2 and TRBJ1-5; D is ambiguous. There are 15 residues in the CDR3. V was pared by 4 bases and J by 0 bases, with 10 bases between. CDR1 SNHLY and CDR2 FYNNEI come from the germline V gene. The DNA for the CDR3 is TGTGCCAGCAGTGCCAGTCGACGTAGCAATCAGCCCCAGCATTTT. This gives the protein CASSASRRSNQPQHF.

This clonotype was observed a handful of times. J is TRBJ2-1 and V is TRBV25-1, with a possible D match to TRBD1 (5 bases). Trimming pared 2 bases from V and 6 bases from J, leaving 5 bases between. The CDR3 covers 12 residues. Germline loops: CDR1 MGHDK, CDR2 SYGVNS. CDR3: CASSEQGNEQFF. The CDR3 DNA sequence: TGTGCCAGCAGTGAACAGGGCAATGAGCAGTTCTTC.

The genes are TRBV15 and TRBJ2-7; D might be TRBD1 (6 bases). From germline, CDR1 is LNHNV and CDR2 YYDKDF (reference sequence). This CDR3 region has 16 residues. Trimming shortened V by 3 bases and J by 5 bases, and 20 bases separated the two germline ends. CDR3: CATSSSRSGHSNEQYF. The CDR3, as DNA: TGTGCCACCAGCAGCTCCAGGTCGGGACATTCGAACGAGCAGTACTTC.

This chain links TRBV20-1 with TRBJ2-1, with D unresolved. The CDR3 is 14 residues long. CDR1 and CDR2 (germline): DFQATT, SNEGSKA (reference sequence). V lost 0 bases, J lost 8 bases, and 14 bases lay in between. CDR3 sequence: CSARDPALFYEQFF. In DNA, the CDR3 is TGCAGTGCTAGAGATCCGGCTCTATTTTATGAGCAGTTCTTC.

V gene TRBV11-1 combines with J gene TRBJ2-7; 13 nucleotides line up with TRBD2. In germline, CDR1 is SGHAT, CDR2 FQDESV (reference sequence). This CDR3 spans 18 amino acids. Trimming took 5 bases from V and 2 from J; bases not matched to a gene: 12. This chain's CDR3 is CASSRFPGLAGQTYEQYF. The CDR3 DNA reads as TGTGCCAGCAGCCGATTCCCGGGACTAGCGGGGCAGACCTACGAGCAGTACTTC.

This clonotype was counted many times. The rearrangement links TRBV12-3 or TRBV12-4 to TRBJ1-2; possible D gene TRBD1, 6 bases. With 5 bases removed from V and 2 bases from J, the gap between germline ends came to 12 bases. The CDR3 consists of 14 residues. CDR3 sequence (DNA): TGTGCCAGCAGTCCTACCGGGACAAACTATGGCTACACCTTC. As protein: CASSPTGTNYGYTF.

This clonotype was counted a few times. This chain uses TRBV9 with TRBJ2-3, with D possibly being TRBD2 (6 bases). Per the germline V gene, CDR1 is SGDLS and CDR2 is YYNGEE. Trimming pared 3 bases from V and 1 base from J, leaving 18 bases between. This CDR3 has 17 residues. Here the CDR3 reads CASSAHLWDSRTDTQYF. CDR3 bases: TGTGCCAGCAGCGCCCACCTCTGGGACTCCCGCACAGATACGCAGTATTTT.

This clonotype was counted ten times or more. The chain links TRBV9 to TRBJ2-7; TRBD2 is a possible D gene (5 bases). The CDR3 is 13 amino acids. CDR1 is SGDLS, CDR2 YYNGEE, per germline. V lost 4 bases and J 3 bases, leaving 11 bases between the germline ends. As DNA, the CDR3 is TGTGCCAGCAGCCGTCGAGGGAACTACGAGCAGTACTTC. Translated: CASSRRGNYEQYF.

This clonotype occurred many times. J is TRBJ2-7 and V is TRBV7-3; a weak D match, TRBD2 (5 bases). Germline loops: CDR1 SGHTA, CDR2 FQGTGA. The CDR3 totals 12 residues. The V end lost 5 bases, the J end lost 6 bases, and 11 bases lay between the germline ends. The CDR3 reads CASSQGEGEQYF. The CDR3 bases are TGTGCCAGCAGCCAAGGCGAGGGCGAGCAGTACTTC.

This chain uses TRBV10-3 with TRBJ1-2; a possible D gene is TRBD1 (6 bases). The V gene lost 6 bases and the J gene lost 4 bases, with 15 bases spanning the gap. Germline V lookup: CDR1 ENHRY, CDR2 SYGVKD. This CDR3 comprises 14 residues. CDR3 in DNA: TGTGCCATCAGCGAGGGGGGCTGGGGCTATGGCTACACCTTC. Translated: CAISEGGWGYGYTF.

This rearrangement joins TRBV10-3 to TRBJ2-7; possibly TRBD1 or TRBD2 for D (7 bases each). In germline, CDR1 is ENHRY, CDR2 SYGVKD. Trimming pared 10 bases from V and 4 bases from J, leaving 14 bases between. The CDR3 is 12 amino acids. CDR3 region: CASTGEGYEQYF. The CDR3 region has the DNA TGTGCCAGTACAGGGGAGGGGTACGAGCAGTACTTC.

This chain connects TRBV7-8 to TRBJ1-2, with D perhaps matching TRBD1 (6 bases). The CDR3 extends over 12 amino acids. CDR1 SGHVS and CDR2 FQNEAQ come from the germline V gene. Trimming took 6 bases from V and 7 from J, leaving 12 bases between them. CDR3 sequence (DNA): TGTGCCAGCAGGGTGGGGGCTGGTGGCTACACCTTC. Translation: CASRVGAGGYTF.

This clonotype appeared a single time. CDR3 DNA: TGTGCCAGCAGCCCTACTAGCTCAGGAGGATACGAGCAGTACTTC. It yields the protein CASSPTSSGGYEQYF. The chain has TRBV5-4 and TRBJ2-7, with D perhaps TRBD2 (6 bases). Trimming took off 4 bases at V and 4 bases at J, with 18 bases between the two ends. This CDR3 has 15 residues. The germline CDR1 and CDR2 sequences are SGHNT and YYREEE (reference sequence).